This T cell receptor beta chain was recovered during a study of vaccination and CD4 T cells after COVID-19 (dated by TCRdb to between 2021 and 2022). Background for the entire study: Convalescent patients had a positive SARS-CoV-2 result on nasal swab PCR, and of these patients, several had mild disease and one had severe disease. The convalescent cohort comprised six males and four females, including two Hispanic individuals, seven Caucasians, two Asians and one multiracial person. Participants got two doses of the Pfizer-BioNTech BNT162b2 vaccine (n=8) or two doses of the Moderna mRNA-1273 vaccine (n=2). Post-COVID blood samples from convalescent patients were collected a median of about 100 days after diagnosis, with a range of 35 to 161 days. The time from the second vaccine dose to post-vaccine blood sampling had a median of roughly 70 days and ranged from roughly 12 to 250 days. The cultures were stimulated with overlapping spike peptide pools from SARS-CoV-2 and from the common cold coronaviruses HCoV-NL63, HCoV-OC43 and HCoV-229E. Control cultures received a CEFX viral epitope pool as the positive control, an HIV-1 Nef peptide pool as the negative control, or no peptide. The spike-specific CD4+ TCR repertoire was compared before and after mRNA vaccination in fewer than eleven COVID-19 convalescent patients and a handful of infection-naive healthy vaccine recipients. What the work shows at the level of the full study, not this receptor alone: Relatively few convalescent patients were included in the study, and early timepoints after natural infection were not analyzed. An increase in the median number of SARS-CoV-2-reactive clonotypes from approximately 21 after infection to roughly 39 after vaccination was observed, but the change was not found to be significant. Of the vaccine-specific clones in convalescent patients, 304 of 307, or nearly all, reacted only to SARS-CoV-2 spike and did not cross-react with common cold coronaviruses. In convalescent patients, a median about 86% of post-vaccine SARS-CoV-2-reactive clones were detected only after vaccination, and vaccine-specific priming was suggested by this finding.

Taken with the paper, the label for treatment or condition translates to: approximately nine-day PBMC culture with coronavirus spike peptide pools or control peptides (ViraFEST assay). The ViraFEST assay was used in the study, in which antigen-specific T cells were expanded with peptide pools and expanded clonotypes were subsequently identified by TCR sequencing. The convalescent patients' positive SARS-CoV-2 PCR tests were from March to December 2020, which was before the Alpha, Beta and Delta variants emerged in the United States. Each well held about 1.8 million PBMCs cultured with around 9 ug/ml peptide pools in IMDM containing 5% human AB serum and 8 to 10 IU/ml IL-2. On days 3 and 7, half of the culture medium was replaced with fresh IL-2-containing medium. CD4+ T cells were isolated after about nine days of culture through negative selection using the EasySep CD4+ T cell isolation kit. Ficoll-Paque Plus gradient centrifugation was used to isolate PBMCs from whole blood, and the isolated PBMCs were then either used fresh or cryopreserved at -140C. Culture conditions were generally each tested in triplicate wells.

Library creation used PCR. DNA from cultured CD4+ T cells underwent TCR sequencing with the Oncomine TCR Beta short-read assay at the Johns Hopkins FTIC core. Genomic DNA was extracted from the cultured CD4+ T cells with the QIAamp micro DNA kit. The Oncomine TCR Beta libraries from cultured CD4+ T cells were pooled using unique dual indexes and then sequenced on an Illumina iSeq 100. The study's own analysis went as follows. Non-productive sequences were removed, and CDR3s not starting with C, not ending with F or W, or shorter than 7 amino acids were discarded. The MANAFEST web application was used to identify antigen-specific clonotypes by comparing peptide-stimulated wells against reference wells and other culture wells. Positive clones required FDR below 0.05, an odds ratio above 5, and productive frequency above 0.1% in at least two of three replicate wells. Cross-reactive clonotypes were defined as significantly expanded in both SARS-CoV-2 spike wells and at least one common cold coronavirus spike condition. Using R version 3.6.1, CDR3 homology was evaluated through Levenshtein distances (stringdist) along with unrooted phylogenetic trees (ape). TCRdb reanalyzed the raw reads on its own, using fastp at Q25 for trimming and MiXCR for clone calling, and kept in-frame beta chains. Each record represents a unique CDR3 protein, reported with the most common genes and DNA among its rows. The V and J calls shown here were made by TCRdb, not taken from the authors' results. Within this sample are over 10,000 distinct CDR3 sequences, with over 35% of them counted one time only. Roughly 7.4% of the sample belongs to the ten largest clones.

CDR1 and CDR2 are read off the germline V gene (reference sequence) as LNHDA and SQIVND. The CDR3 has 15 amino acids, counting the end cysteine and phenylalanine. Only the CDR3 region is kept as DNA, spanning 45 bases read in frame from base 1. Trimming takes 3 bases from V and 0 bases from J, and the germline ends sit 9 bases apart. Details on this clonotype: The specificity of this receptor is unknown. No much larger clonotype is one base removed from it; base qualities were not supplied.

The source is a human donor who had recovered from COVID-19. The chain is made from TRBV19 and TRBJ1-5, with the D gene call left open. The material sequenced was CD4+ T cells from blood, cultured in vitro, taken after SARS-CoV-2 vaccination. The DNA sequence reads TGTGCCAGTAGTATCCAGGCCTATAGCAATCAGCCCCAGCATTTT. This gives the protein CASSIQAYSNQPQHF.